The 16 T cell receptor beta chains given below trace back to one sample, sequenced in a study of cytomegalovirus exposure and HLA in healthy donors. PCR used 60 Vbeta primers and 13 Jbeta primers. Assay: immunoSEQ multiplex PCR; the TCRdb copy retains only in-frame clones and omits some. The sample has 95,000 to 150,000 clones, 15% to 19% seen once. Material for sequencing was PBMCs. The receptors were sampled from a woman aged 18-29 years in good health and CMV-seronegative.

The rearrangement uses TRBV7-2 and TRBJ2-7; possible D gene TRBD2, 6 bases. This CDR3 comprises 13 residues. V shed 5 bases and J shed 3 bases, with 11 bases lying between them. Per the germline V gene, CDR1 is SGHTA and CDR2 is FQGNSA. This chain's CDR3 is CASSQVRGYEQYF. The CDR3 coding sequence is TGTGCCAGCAGCCAGGTGCGGGGCTACGAGCAGTACTTC.

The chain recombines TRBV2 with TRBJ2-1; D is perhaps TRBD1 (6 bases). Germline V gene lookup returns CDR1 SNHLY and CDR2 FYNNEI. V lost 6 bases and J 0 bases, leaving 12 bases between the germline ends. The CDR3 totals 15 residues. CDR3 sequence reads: CASRPTGSSYNEQFF. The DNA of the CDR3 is TGTGCCAGCAGACCCACAGGGAGCTCCTACAATGAGCAGTTCTTC.

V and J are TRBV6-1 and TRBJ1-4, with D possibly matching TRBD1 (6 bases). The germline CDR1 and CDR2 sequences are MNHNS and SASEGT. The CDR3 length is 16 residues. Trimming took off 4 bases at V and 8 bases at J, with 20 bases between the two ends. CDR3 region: CASSGQTGLGREKLFF. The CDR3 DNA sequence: TGTGCCAGCAGTGGACAAACAGGGTTGGGGCGGGAAAAACTGTTTTTT.

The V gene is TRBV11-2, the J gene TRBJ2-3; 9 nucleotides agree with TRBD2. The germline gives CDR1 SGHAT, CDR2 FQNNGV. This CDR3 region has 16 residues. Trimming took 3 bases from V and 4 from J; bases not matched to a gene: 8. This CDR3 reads CASSFGGAGGSDTQYF. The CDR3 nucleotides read TGTGCCAGCAGCTTCGGGGGAGCGGGAGGATCAGATACGCAGTATTTT.

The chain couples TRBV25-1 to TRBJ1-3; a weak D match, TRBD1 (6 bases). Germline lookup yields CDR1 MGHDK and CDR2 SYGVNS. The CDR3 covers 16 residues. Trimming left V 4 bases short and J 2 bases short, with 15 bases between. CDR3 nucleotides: TGTGCCAGCAGTGGTCAGGGGAGAGGGGCTGGAAACACCATATATTTT. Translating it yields CASSGQGRGAGNTIYF.

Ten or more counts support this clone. The CDR3 DNA follows: TGCGCCAGCAGCCTGCGGGGCAGCGAGAACACTGAAGCTTTCTTT. Residues: CASSLRGSENTEAFF. This rearrangement joins TRBV4-3 to TRBJ1-1; weak D call: TRBD1 (5 bases). Germline CDR1 is LGHNA and CDR2 is YSLEER. The V end lost 4 bases, the J end lost 1 base, and 13 bases lay between the germline ends. This CDR3 has 15 residues.

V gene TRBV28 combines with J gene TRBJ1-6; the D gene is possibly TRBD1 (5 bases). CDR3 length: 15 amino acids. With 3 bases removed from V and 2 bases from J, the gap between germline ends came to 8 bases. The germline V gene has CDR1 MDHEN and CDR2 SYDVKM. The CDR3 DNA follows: TGTGCCAGCAGTTTGGGGCAGCCCTATAATTCACCCCTCCACTTT. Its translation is CASSLGQPYNSPLHF.

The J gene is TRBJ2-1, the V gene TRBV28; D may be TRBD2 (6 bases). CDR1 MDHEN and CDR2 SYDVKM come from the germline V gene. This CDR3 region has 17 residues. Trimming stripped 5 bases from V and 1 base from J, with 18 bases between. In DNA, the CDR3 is TGTGCCAGCAGTCGCCGACGCGGACTAAGATCCTACAATGAGCAGTTCTTC. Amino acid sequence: CASSRRRGLRSYNEQFF.

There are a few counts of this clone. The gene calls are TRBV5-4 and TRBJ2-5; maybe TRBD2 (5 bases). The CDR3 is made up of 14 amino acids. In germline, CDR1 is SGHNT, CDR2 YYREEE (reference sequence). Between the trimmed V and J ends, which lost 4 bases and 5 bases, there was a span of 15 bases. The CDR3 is CASSLDSGLETQYF. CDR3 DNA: TGTGCCAGCAGCCTGGATTCGGGGTTGGAGACCCAGTACTTC. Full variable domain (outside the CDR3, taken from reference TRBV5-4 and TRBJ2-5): ETGVTQSPTHLIKTRGQQVTLRCSSQSGHNTVSWYQQALGQGPQFIFQYYREEENGRGNFPPRFSGLQFPNYSSELNVNALELDDSALYLCASSLDSGLETQYFGPGTRLLVL.

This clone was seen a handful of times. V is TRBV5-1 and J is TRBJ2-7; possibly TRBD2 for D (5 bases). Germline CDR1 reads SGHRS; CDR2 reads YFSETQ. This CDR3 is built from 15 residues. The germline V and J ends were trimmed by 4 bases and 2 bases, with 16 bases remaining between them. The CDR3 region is CASSDVGGHTYEQYF. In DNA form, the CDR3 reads TGCGCCAGCAGCGACGTTGGCGGGCATACCTACGAGCAGTACTTC.

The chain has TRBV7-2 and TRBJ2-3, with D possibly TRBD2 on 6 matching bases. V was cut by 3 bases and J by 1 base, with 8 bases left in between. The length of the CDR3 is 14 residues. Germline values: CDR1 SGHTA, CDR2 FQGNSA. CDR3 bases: TGTGCCAGCAGCTTGTCGGGGGGCACAGATACGCAGTATTTT. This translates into CASSLSGGTDTQYF.

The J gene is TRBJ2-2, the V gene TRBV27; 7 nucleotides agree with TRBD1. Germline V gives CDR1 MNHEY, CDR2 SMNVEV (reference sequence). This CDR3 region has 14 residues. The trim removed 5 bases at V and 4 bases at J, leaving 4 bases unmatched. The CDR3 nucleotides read TGTGCCAGCAGTCTAAACAGGGGCACCGGGGAGCTGTTTTTT. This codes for CASSLNRGTGELFF.

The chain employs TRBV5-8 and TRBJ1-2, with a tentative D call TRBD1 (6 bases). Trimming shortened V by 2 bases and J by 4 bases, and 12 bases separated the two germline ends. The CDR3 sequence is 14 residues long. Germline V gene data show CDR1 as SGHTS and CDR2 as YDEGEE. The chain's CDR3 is CASSFPTGSYGYTF. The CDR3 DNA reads TGTGCCAGCAGCTTTCCGACAGGCTCCTATGGCTACACCTTC.

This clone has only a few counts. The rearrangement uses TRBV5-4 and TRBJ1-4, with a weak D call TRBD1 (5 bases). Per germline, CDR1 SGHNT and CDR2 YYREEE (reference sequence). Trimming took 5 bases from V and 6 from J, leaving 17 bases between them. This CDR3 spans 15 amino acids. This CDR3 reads CASRPGGVVDEKLFF. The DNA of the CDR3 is TGTGCCAGCAGGCCGGGGGGGGTGGTTGATGAAAAACTGTTTTTT.

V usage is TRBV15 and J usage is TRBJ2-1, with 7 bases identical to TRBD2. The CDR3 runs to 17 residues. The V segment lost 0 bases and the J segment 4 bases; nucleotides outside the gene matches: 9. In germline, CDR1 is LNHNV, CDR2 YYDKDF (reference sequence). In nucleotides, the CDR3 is TGTGCCACCAGCAGAGATCATGAGGCGGGAGCGTACAATGAGCAGTTCTTC. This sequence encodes CATSRDHEAGAYNEQFF.

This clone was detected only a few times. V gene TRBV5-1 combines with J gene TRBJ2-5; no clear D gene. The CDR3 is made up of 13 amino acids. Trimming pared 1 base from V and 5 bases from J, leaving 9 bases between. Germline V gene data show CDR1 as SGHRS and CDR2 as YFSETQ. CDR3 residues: CASSLWPEETQYF. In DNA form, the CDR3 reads TGCGCCAGCAGCTTGTGGCCGGAGGAGACCCAGTACTTC.